The 28 T cell receptor beta chains given below trace back to one sample, sequenced in a study of cytomegalovirus exposure and HLA in healthy donors. Researchers ran the PCR with 60 Vbeta and 13 Jbeta primers. The table came from immunoSEQ multiplex PCR; TCRdb's copy has only in-frame clones and leaves some out. The table has around 300,000 clones, around nine tenths seen once. The sequenced sample consisted of PBMCs. Every receptor here comes from a woman aged 18-29 years in good health and CMV-seronegative.

The chain is built from TRBV5-4 and TRBJ2-3; TRBD2 agrees at 14 bases. Looked up from germline, CDR1 is SGHNT and CDR2 is YYREEE (reference sequence). V shed 5 bases, J shed 7 bases, and the junction held 15 bases outside the gene matches. The CDR3 length is 18 residues. This CDR3 is CASRVGGTSGGLDYTQYF. In DNA form, the CDR3 reads TGTGCCAGCAGAGTAGGAGGGACTAGCGGGGGACTTGATTATACGCAGTATTTT.

DNA for the CDR3: TGTGCCAGTAGTACCCAGCGGGGGCTCACAGATACGCAGTATTTT. It translates to CASSTQRGLTDTQYF. V usage is TRBV19 and J usage is TRBJ2-3; 8 positions agree with TRBD2. Germline V gene sequence: CDR1 LNHDA, CDR2 SQIVND (reference sequence). V was pared by 4 bases and J by 2 bases, with 5 bases of the junction left unmatched. This CDR3 is 15 amino acids long.

The chain couples TRBV6-5 to TRBJ1-2; D gene ambiguous. The CDR3 sequence is 14 residues long. Trimming took 2 bases from V and 0 from J, leaving 7 bases between them. Germline assignment: CDR1 MNHEY and CDR2 SVGAGI. Here the CDR3 DNA reads TGTGCCAGCAGTTACGGCAGTCCTAACTATGGCTACACCTTC. It is translated as CASSYGSPNYGYTF.

The chain recombines TRBV2 with TRBJ1-1, with 9 bases fitting TRBD1. V lost 7 bases and J lost 5; bases outside the gene matches: 8. This CDR3 has 14 residues. Germline V gene sequence: CDR1 SNHLY, CDR2 FYNNEI. The CDR3 region has the DNA TGTGCCAGCAACCGACAGGGGGTAGGAACTGAAGCTTTCTTT. It translates to CASNRQGVGTEAFF.

The chain links TRBV7-6 to TRBJ1-1; 10 bases agree with TRBD1. The CDR3 totals 16 residues. Germline V lookup: CDR1 SGHVS, CDR2 FNYEAQ. The junction had 7 bases not matched to a gene; V was cut back by 1 base and J by 5 bases. This chain's CDR3 is CASSLDLRTGGTEAFF. The CDR3 DNA reads as TGTGCCAGCAGCTTAGATTTAAGGACAGGGGGGACTGAAGCTTTCTTT. Filled out from reference TRBV7-6 and TRBJ1-1, the complete variable domain reads GAGVSQSPRYKVTKRGQDVALRCDPISGHVSLYWYRQALGQGPEFLTYFNYEAQQDKSGLPNDRFSAERPEGSISTLTIQRTEQRDSAMYRCASSLDLRTGGTEAFFGQGTRLTVV.

This clone came up a few times. The chain joins TRBV6-1 to TRBJ2-3; D not resolved. In germline, CDR1 is MNHNS, CDR2 SASEGT. The CDR3 has 17 residues. Trimming removed 0 bases from V and 1 base from J, with 14 bases in between. The CDR3 sequence is CASSEAPWPSGTDTQYF. CDR3 nucleotides: TGTGCCAGCAGTGAAGCGCCCTGGCCGTCTGGCACAGATACGCAGTATTTT.

CDR3 coding DNA: TGTGCCAGCAGCTCAGGCCCGCGAGCGGGGGACGACAATGAGCAGTTCTTC. The encoded protein is CASSSGPRAGDDNEQFF. The chain couples TRBV7-7 to TRBJ2-1; TRBD2 agrees at 8 bases. The CDR3 runs 17 residues. Germline V CDR1 and CDR2: SSHAT, FNYEAQ (reference sequence). The ends lost 4 bases at V and 5 bases at J; junction bases unmatched: 13.

V and J are TRBV9 and TRBJ2-1; 7 bases line up with TRBD2. Trimming removed 6 bases from V and 10 bases from J; junction bases left unmatched: 10. Germline CDR1 SGDLS, CDR2 YYNGEE. The CDR3 is made up of 13 amino acids. As DNA, the CDR3 is TGTGCCAGCAAAGGTCGGGGGGTGGAAGAGCAGTTCTTC. Its protein is CASKGRGVEEQFF. The full variable domain, with the rest looked up from reference TRBV9 and TRBJ2-1, is DSGVTQTPKHLITATGQRVTLRCSPRSGDLSVYWYQQSLDQGLQFLIQYYNGEERAKGNILERFSAQQFPDLHSELNLSSLELGDSALYFCASKGRGVEEQFFGPGTRLTVL.

This clone appeared a single time. The chain joins TRBV6-1 to TRBJ1-2; no definite D call. Trimming removed 1 base from V and 2 bases from J, with 14 bases in between. Germline-derived CDR1 and CDR2 are MNHNS and SASEGT. This CDR3 is built from 16 residues. DNA of the CDR3: TGTGCCAGCAGTGAAGAGATTGGAGGGTACAACTATGGCTACACCTTC. Amino acids: CASSEEIGGYNYGYTF.

The chain employs TRBV6-6 and TRBJ2-1; D is unclear. Germline CDR1 is MNHNY and CDR2 is SVGAGI (reference sequence). Trimming shortened V by 6 bases and J by 7 bases, and 10 bases separated the two germline ends. CDR3 length equals 12 residues. CDR3 DNA: TGTGCCAGCAGCCGCCTAGTAAATGAGCAGTTCTTC. Protein: CASSRLVNEQFF.

V gene TRBV13 combines with J gene TRBJ2-3, with a weak D call TRBD2 (6 bases). Trimming removed 6 bases from V and 0 bases from J, with 16 bases in between. CDR3 length: 16 residues. Germline V gene data show CDR1 as PRHDT and CDR2 as FYEKMQ (reference sequence). CDR3 amino acids: CASSPDAGRSTDTQYF. The CDR3 DNA is TGTGCCAGCAGTCCCGACGCGGGGAGAAGCACAGATACGCAGTATTTT.

The chain employs TRBV4-1 and TRBJ1-3; 12 bases line up with TRBD1. This CDR3 is 17 amino acids long. In germline, CDR1 is MGHRA, CDR2 YSYEKL. Trimming took 3 bases from V and 5 from J; bases not matched to a gene: 8. The CDR3 DNA follows: TGCGCCAGCAGCCAGAACGGGGACAGGGGGCGGAGAAACACCATATATTTT. This codes for CASSQNGDRGRRNTIYF.

V is TRBV27 and J is TRBJ2-5, with 11 bases identical to TRBD2. Trimming removed 5 bases from V and 5 bases from J; junction bases left unmatched: 4. The V gene's germline CDR1 is MNHEY and CDR2 SMNVEV (reference sequence). The CDR3 length is 14 residues. As DNA, the CDR3 is TGTGCCAGCAGTGCCGCTAGCGGGGGGGAGACCCAGTACTTC. It is translated as CASSAASGGETQYF.

The rearrangement uses TRBV2 and TRBJ2-1, with 11 nucleotides matching TRBD2. Losses at the gene ends were 5 bases for V and 6 bases for J; bases not matched to a gene: 6. The CDR3 is 15 residues long. CDR1 and CDR2 from the germline V gene are SNHLY and FYNNEI. CDR3 residues: CASSPRSGGANEQFF. The CDR3 coding sequence is TGTGCCAGCAGTCCCCGTAGCGGGGGGGCCAATGAGCAGTTCTTC.

This sequence joins TRBV2 and TRBJ2-1, with 8 nucleotides matching TRBD2. This CDR3 has 12 residues. The J segment lost 8 bases and the V segment lost 6 bases, leaving 3 bases of the junction unmatched. From germline, CDR1 is SNHLY and CDR2 FYNNEI. CDR3 nucleotides: TGTGCCAGCAGGGGACTAGACGATGAGCAGTTCTTC. It yields the protein CASRGLDDEQFF.

The CDR3 nucleotides are TGCGCCAGCAGTTTGACAGGGGGCCACGAGCAGTACTTC. Protein product: CASSLTGGHEQYF. V usage is TRBV10-1 and J usage is TRBJ2-7, with 10 positions matching TRBD1. The V gene end was trimmed by 5 bases and the J gene end by 5 bases; junction bases not matched to a gene: 3. The CDR3 sequence is 13 residues long. Germline CDR1 WNHNN, CDR2 SYGVQD (reference sequence).

V and J are TRBV5-1 and TRBJ2-7; TRBD2 aligns across 8 bases. The germline CDR1 and CDR2 sequences are SGHRS and YFSETQ. The J segment lost 3 bases and the V segment lost 6 bases, leaving 2 bases of the junction unmatched. This CDR3 contains 12 residues. The CDR3 is CASTGGGYEQYF. CDR3 coding DNA: TGCGCCAGCACCGGGGGGGGCTACGAGCAGTACTTC.

The chain carries TRBV4-1 and TRBJ1-5; unclear D gene. Trimming shortened V by 1 base and J by 6 bases, and 7 bases separated the two germline ends. Germline V CDR1 and CDR2: MGHRA, YSYEKL. This CDR3 has 13 residues. Here the CDR3 reads CASSQATGQPQHF. The CDR3, as DNA: TGCGCCAGCAGCCAAGCAACGGGTCAGCCCCAGCATTTT.

The chain recombines TRBV11-3 with TRBJ2-2; D might be TRBD1 (6 bases). CDR1 SGHNT and CDR2 YENEEA come from the germline V gene. The CDR3 totals 14 residues. V was clipped by 1 base and J by 7 bases, with 10 bases between them. CDR3 nucleotides: TGTGCCAGCAGCTTAGGCAGGGGAAGCGGGGAGCTGTTTTTT. This gives the protein CASSLGRGSGELFF.

This chain connects TRBV30 to TRBJ2-2; D call uncertain. This CDR3 is built from 11 residues. CDR1 GTSNPN and CDR2 SVGIG come from the germline V gene (reference sequence). V was cut by 4 bases and J by 7 bases, with 7 bases left in between. The CDR3: CAWTSRGELFF. Written as DNA, the CDR3 is TGTGCCTGGACCTCCCGCGGGGAGCTGTTTTTT.

The chain links TRBV15 to TRBJ1-2, with 10 nucleotides matching TRBD1. V dropped 4 bases and J dropped 2; count of bases not matched to a gene: 1. This CDR3 has 14 amino acids. Germline-derived CDR1 and CDR2 are LNHNV and YYDKDF (reference sequence). CDR3 protein: CATSKGQGNYGYTF. CDR3 in DNA: TGTGCCACCAGCAAGGGACAGGGGAACTATGGCTACACCTTC.

The chain recombines TRBV15 with TRBJ2-3; 7 bases line up with TRBD2. The CDR3 runs to 17 residues. The J segment lost 2 bases and the V segment lost 0 bases, leaving 8 bases of the junction unmatched. Germline V gene sequence: CDR1 LNHNV, CDR2 YYDKDF (reference sequence). The CDR3 here is CATSRDLSGASTDTQYF. The CDR3, as DNA: TGTGCCACCAGCAGAGATCTCAGCGGGGCGTCCACAGATACGCAGTATTTT.

In its sample, this clone was seen once. This rearrangement joins TRBV27 to TRBJ2-3, with 13 bases aligning to TRBD2. Unmatched junction bases numbered 7, after V lost 3 bases and J lost 4 bases. From germline, CDR1 is MNHEY and CDR2 SMNVEV (reference sequence). The CDR3 loop spans 17 amino acids. DNA for the CDR3: TGTGCCAGCAGTTTCCTGGGACTAGCGGGGAGAGCAGATACGCAGTATTTT. Its translation is CASSFLGLAGRADTQYF.

The chain has TRBV12-2 and TRBJ1-5; the table's D call, TRBD1, was not checked against the DNA. TRBV12-2 is a pseudogene segment. The CDR3 contains 16 residues. Written as DNA, the CDR3 is TGTGCAAGTCGCCCCCGGACAACTGATGACAATCAGCCCCAGCATTTT. Its protein product is CASRPRTTDDNQPQHF.

The V gene is TRBV9, the J gene TRBJ2-7, with 12 nucleotides matching TRBD1. V lost 2 bases to trimming and J lost 5 bases; unmatched junction nucleotides: 5. This CDR3 has 15 amino acids. CDR1 and CDR2 (germline): SGDLS, YYNGEE. Here the CDR3 reads CASSVAGTGGHEQYF. CDR3 DNA sequence: TGTGCCAGCAGCGTTGCCGGGACAGGGGGCCACGAGCAGTACTTC.

This clone was seen a few times. The chain couples TRBV4-2 to TRBJ1-1; TRBD1 matches at 7 bases. Trimming took 4 bases from V and 5 from J; bases not matched to a gene: 7. The CDR3 is made up of 14 amino acids. The germline CDR1 and CDR2 sequences are LGHNA and YNFKEQ. Written as DNA, the CDR3 is TGTGCCAGCAGCCTCCCCGGGACAGCTACTGAAGCTTTCTTT. Its protein product is CASSLPGTATEAFF.

J is TRBJ1-2 and V is TRBV7-2, with D possibly matching TRBD1 (6 bases). Trimming shortened V by 5 bases and J by 7 bases, and 17 bases separated the two germline ends. The CDR3 totals 14 residues. In germline, CDR1 is SGHTA, CDR2 FQGNSA. The CDR3 nucleotides read TGTGCCAGCAGCCGATACGACAGGCCCTCTGGCTACACCTTC. Residues: CASSRYDRPSGYTF.

The chain links TRBV27 to TRBJ2-1; D perhaps matches TRBD1 (6 bases). CDR3 size: 16 residues. Germline V gives CDR1 MNHEY, CDR2 SMNVEV (reference sequence). V dropped 2 bases and J dropped 8 bases, with 19 bases sitting between them. Here the CDR3 DNA reads TGTGCCAGCAGTTTAATTGGACAGCCCCCTGGGGATGAGCAGTTCTTC. Protein: CASSLIGQPPGDEQFF.